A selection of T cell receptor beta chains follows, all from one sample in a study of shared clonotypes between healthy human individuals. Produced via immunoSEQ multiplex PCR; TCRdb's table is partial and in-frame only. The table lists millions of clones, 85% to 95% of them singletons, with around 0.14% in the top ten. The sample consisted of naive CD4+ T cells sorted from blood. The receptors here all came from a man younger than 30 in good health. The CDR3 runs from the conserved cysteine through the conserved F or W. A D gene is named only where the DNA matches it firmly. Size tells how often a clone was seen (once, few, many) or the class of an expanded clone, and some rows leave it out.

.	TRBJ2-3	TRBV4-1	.	TGCGCCAGCAGCCAAGAACCCGCAGGTAGAGGCACAAATACGCAGTATTTT	CASSQEPAGRGTNTQYF
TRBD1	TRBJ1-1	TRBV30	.	TGTGCCTGGACGACAGGGCTGGGTGAAGCTTTCTTT	CAWTTGLGEAFF
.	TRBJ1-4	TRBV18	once	TGTGCCAGCTCACCGGGTCCCGTGGGCGAAAAACTGTTTTTT	CASSPGPVGEKLFF
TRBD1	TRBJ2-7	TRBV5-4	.	TGTGCCAGCAGCCGCCTCAGTACAGGGGTGCACGAGCAGTACTTC	CASSRLSTGVHEQYF
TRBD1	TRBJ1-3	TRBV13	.	TGTGCCAGCAGCCGCCGGGACAGGGAGCCCTGGAACACCATATATTTT	CASSRRDREPWNTIYF
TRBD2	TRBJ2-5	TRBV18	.	TGTGCCAGCTCACCACCGGGACTAGCGAAAGAGACCCAGTACTTC	CASSPPGLAKETQYF
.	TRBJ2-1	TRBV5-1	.	TGCGCCAGCAGCCCGGGCCACCGTTTCGATGAGCAGTTCTTC	CASSPGHRFDEQFF
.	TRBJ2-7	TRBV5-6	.	TGTGCCAGCAGCTTGGTTCGAAAGGGTCGCCACGAGCAGTACTTC	CASSLVRKGRHEQYF
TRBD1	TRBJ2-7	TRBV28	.	TGTGCCAGCAGTACGACAGGGTTGGGCTACGAGCAGTACTTC	CASSTTGLGYEQYF
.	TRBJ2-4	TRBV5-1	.	TGCGCCAGCAGCCCCCTTGAGGGAGGGGGGAACATTCAGTACTTC	CASSPLEGGGNIQYF
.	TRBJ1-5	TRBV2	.	TGTGCCAGCAGTGAGGAACGGCCAAATCAGCCCCAGCATTTT	CASSEERPNQPQHF
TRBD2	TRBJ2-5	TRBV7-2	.	TGTGCCAGCAGCCATCCCAAGGGAACTAGCGGGGGGACAGAAGAGACCCAGTACTTC	CASSHPKGTSGGTEETQYF
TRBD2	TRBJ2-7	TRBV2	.	TGTGCCAGCAGTGAAGCAGTGGGTAGCGGGGACCACGAGCAGTACTTC	CASSEAVGSGDHEQYF
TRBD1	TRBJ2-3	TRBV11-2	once	TGTGCCAGCAGCTTCAACAGGGGGGATACGCAGTATTTT	CASSFNRGDTQYF
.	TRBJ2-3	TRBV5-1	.	TGCGCCAGCAGCTTGACACTAACCGGGCCAGATACGCAGTATTTT	CASSLTLTGPDTQYF
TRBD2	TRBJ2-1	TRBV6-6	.	TGTGCCAGCAGTTATGCCCGGACTAGCGGCAATGAGCAGTTCTTC	CASSYARTSGNEQFF
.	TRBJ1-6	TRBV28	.	TGTGCCAGCAGCGATCGGAACTCCTATAATTCACCCCTCCACTTT	CASSDRNSYNSPLHF
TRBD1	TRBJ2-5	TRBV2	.	TGTGCCAGCAGAGGGGGCCAGACCCAGTACTTC	CASRGGQTQYF
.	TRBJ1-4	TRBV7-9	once	TGTGCCAGCAGCACCGGGACACTTACTAATGAAAAACTGTTTTTT	CASSTGTLTNEKLFF
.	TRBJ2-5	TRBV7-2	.	TGTGCCAGCAGCGTCAGGGTGGCTGAGAAGACCCAGTACTTC	CASSVRVAEKTQYF
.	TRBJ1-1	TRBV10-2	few	TGCGCCAGCAGTGAGTCGACTGGGGCCCTGATGAACACTGAAGCTTTCTTT	CASSESTGALMNTEAFF
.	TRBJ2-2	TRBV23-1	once	TGCGCCAGCAGTCAATCGCCGGGGAAGGCGAACACCGGGGAGCTGTTTTTT	CASSQSPGKANTGELFF
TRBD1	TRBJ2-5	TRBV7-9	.	TGTGCCAGCAGCGCCGGACAGGGGGCATGGGAGACCCAGTACTTC	CASSAGQGAWETQYF
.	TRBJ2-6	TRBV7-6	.	TGTGCCAGCAGCTTAAGCGGGGGGGCCAACGTCCTGACTTTC	CASSLSGGANVLTF
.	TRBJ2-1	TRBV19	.	TGTGCCAGTAGTATAGAAAGAAGGGGGAGGGCGGGTGAGCAGTTCTTC	CASSIERRGRAGEQFF
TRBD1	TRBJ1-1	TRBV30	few	TGTGCCTGGAGTGTAAATCCCGCAGGGGGCGCCGCTTTCTTT	CAWSVNPAGGAAFF
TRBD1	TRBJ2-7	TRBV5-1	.	TGCGCCAGCGGCCCCGGGACAGGTGCCTACGAGCAGTACTTC	CASGPGTGAYEQYF
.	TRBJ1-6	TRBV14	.	TGTGCCAGCAGCCAGTCTGGTCATTCACCCCTCCACTTT	CASSQSGHSPLHF
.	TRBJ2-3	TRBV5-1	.	TGCGCCAGTAACCAGGGGACCACAGATACGCAGTATTTT	CASNQGTTDTQYF
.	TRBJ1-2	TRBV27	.	TGTGCCAGCAGGTCTTACAGGGAGAGCTATGGCTACACCTTC	CASRSYRESYGYTF
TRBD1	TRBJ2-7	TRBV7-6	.	TGTGCCAGCAGCTTACGACAGGGTCCTTCCTACGAGCAGTACTTC	CASSLRQGPSYEQYF
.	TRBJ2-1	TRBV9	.	TGTGCCAGCAGCGTGAATAGGGCTAACAATGAGCAGTTCTTC	CASSVNRANNEQFF
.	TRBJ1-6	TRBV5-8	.	TGTGCCAGCAGCTTATATCGGTATTCACCCCTCCACTTT	CASSLYRYSPLHF
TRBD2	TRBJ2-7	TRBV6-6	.	TGTGCCAGCAGTACTAGCGGGGGAAGCTCCTACGAGCAGTACTTC	CASSTSGGSSYEQYF
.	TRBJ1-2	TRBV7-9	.	TGTGCCAGCAGCCAATTGAGGGCGGCTAACTATGGCTACACCTTC	CASSQLRAANYGYTF
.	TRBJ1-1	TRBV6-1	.	TGTGCCAGCAGCCGGGGGATTAACACTGAAGCTTTCTTT	CASSRGINTEAFF
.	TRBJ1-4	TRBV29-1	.	TGCAGCGTTGAAAGCGGACCGCGAGAAAAACTGTTTTTT	CSVESGPREKLFF
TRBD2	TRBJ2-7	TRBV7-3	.	TGTGCCAGCAGCAATTGTCTAGCGGGGGCCTACGAGCAGTACTTC	CASSNCLAGAYEQYF
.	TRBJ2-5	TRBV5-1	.	TGCGCCAGCAGCTTGGTGGCGGGAGCAGGGGGAGAGACCCAGTACTTC	CASSLVAGAGGETQYF